This TCR beta chain was retrieved from a study of PD-1 blockade in classical Hodgkin lymphoma. The sample holds one count of this clone. Germline values: CDR1 SGHDT, CDR2 YYEEEE. Trimming shortened V by 0 bases and J by 0 bases, and 4 bases separated the two germline ends. This CDR3 spans 14 amino acids. Every one of the patients relapsed after autologous stem cell transplantation (brentuximab vedotin exposure was variable). TCRdb's table, derived via immunoSEQ multiplex PCR, lists solely in-frame clones and lacks some. Of over 25,000 clones detected, more than 75% appear once; the ten largest clones hold roughly 12%.

The chain combines TRBV5-6 with TRBJ1-3; unclear D gene. The sequences come from peripheral blood mononuclear cells (PBMCs), collected before the second cycle of nivolumab. The sequence derives from a human donor with classical Hodgkin lymphoma. This chain's CDR3 is CASSLGNSGNTIYF. In DNA form, the CDR3 reads TGTGCCAGCAGCTTGGGGAACTCTGGAAACACCATATATTTT.